The 14 T cell receptor beta chains below all came from one sample that was sequenced in a study of blood T cell repertoires in COVID-19. Repertoires were generated with immunoSEQ multiplex PCR, while TCRdb's copy carries only in-frame clones and drops some. The repertoire holds about 82,000 clones, with approximately 80% as singletons. The sequenced sample was peripheral blood. These receptors were collected from an elderly man with active or convalescent COVID-19.

The genes are TRBV19 and TRBJ1-2; 8 bases fit TRBD1. The CDR3 runs 15 residues. CDR1 and CDR2 from the germline V gene are LNHDA and SQIVND (reference sequence). The V gene end was trimmed by 3 bases and the J gene end by 6 bases; junction bases not matched to a gene: 9. CDR3 sequence (DNA): TGTGCCAGTAGTATGAATGGACAGGGTTTTAATGGCTACACCTTC. Protein: CASSMNGQGFNGYTF.

The chain employs TRBV2 and TRBJ2-3; TRBD2 matches 10 bases. CDR1 SNHLY and CDR2 FYNNEI come from the germline V gene. The CDR3 sequence is 17 residues long. V lost 4 bases and J lost 3; bases outside the gene matches: 10. In nucleotides, the CDR3 is TGTGCCAGCAGTGGGGCTAGCGGGAGTTGGGGGACAGATACGCAGTATTTT. This gives the protein CASSGASGSWGTDTQYF. The full variable domain, its missing parts supplied by reference TRBV2 and TRBJ2-3, is EPEVTQTPSHQVTQMGQEVILRCVPISNHLYFYWYRQILGQKVEFLVSFYNNEISEKSEIFDDQFSVERPDGSNFTLKIRSTKLEDSAMYFCASSGASGSWGTDTQYFGPGTRLTVL.

The V and J genes are TRBV7-2 and TRBJ1-1, with D hard to call. Trimming pared 7 bases from V and 5 bases from J, leaving 20 bases between. Germline assignment: CDR1 SGHTA and CDR2 FQGNSA. The CDR3 extends over 15 amino acids. For the CDR3, the DNA is TGTGCCAGCATTCCTACCGGGGTTCTGGGGACTGAAGCTTTCTTT. Amino acids: CASIPTGVLGTEAFF.

The chain combines TRBV6-1 with TRBJ2-3; TRBD1 agrees at 7 bases. CDR1 MNHNS and CDR2 SASEGT come from the germline V gene. Trimming at V came to 0 bases and at J to 1 base, leaving 4 bases not matched to a gene. There are 16 residues in the CDR3. The CDR3: CASSEAQGQGTDTQYF. The CDR3 nucleotides are TGTGCCAGCAGTGAAGCACAGGGGCAAGGCACAGATACGCAGTATTTT.

In DNA, the CDR3 is TGTGCCAGCAGCTTTTCCGGGACAACCTATGGCTACACCTTC. This codes for CASSFSGTTYGYTF. The chain recombines TRBV7-2 with TRBJ1-2, with a tentative D call TRBD1 (6 bases). CDR3 length: 14 amino acids. Trimming took off 3 bases at V and 4 bases at J, with 12 bases between the two ends. CDR1 SGHTA and CDR2 FQGNSA come from the germline V gene.

This rearrangement joins TRBV29-1 to TRBJ1-6; 9 positions agree with TRBD1. Germline loops: CDR1 SQVTM, CDR2 ANQGSEA. CDR3 size: 13 residues. The V gene end was trimmed by 6 bases and the J gene end by 6 bases; junction bases not matched to a gene: 3. The CDR3 reads CSVGTGRNSPLHF. The CDR3 nucleotides read TGCAGCGTGGGGACAGGGCGTAATTCACCCCTCCACTTT. The variable domain in full, with the rest retrieved from reference TRBV29-1 and TRBJ1-6, is SAVISQKPSRDICQRGTSLTIQCQVDSQVTMMFWYRQQPGQSLTLIATANQGSEATYESGFVIDKFPISRPNLTFSTLTVSNMSPEDSSIYLCSVGTGRNSPLHFGNGTRLTVT.

Here the CDR3 reads CAWSIQLGNYGYTF. The CDR3 nucleotides are TGTGCCTGGAGTATACAACTAGGGAACTATGGCTACACCTTC. The chain has TRBV30 and TRBJ1-2, with D uncertain. The germline CDR1 and CDR2 sequences are GTSNPN and SVGIG (reference sequence). Trimming pared 2 bases from V and 2 bases from J, leaving 12 bases between. The CDR3 is 14 residues long.

The V and J genes are TRBV5-1 and TRBJ2-4, with D possibly being TRBD2 (6 bases). Between the trimmed V and J ends, which lost 4 bases and 4 bases, there was a span of 9 bases. Germline lookup yields CDR1 SGHRS and CDR2 YFSETQ. The CDR3 consists of 13 residues. The CDR3 sequence is CASSAGLKNIQYF. The CDR3 DNA follows: TGCGCCAGCAGCGCGGGGCTTAAAAACATTCAGTACTTC.

This clone was counted a single time. This rearrangement joins TRBV2 to TRBJ1-4; D possibly corresponds to TRBD1 (5 bases). Trimming took 7 bases from V and 8 from J, leaving 14 bases between them. CDR1 and CDR2 from the germline V gene are SNHLY and FYNNEI. This CDR3 is 13 amino acids long. CDR3 loop: CASNRGEIEKLFF. CDR3 bases: TGTGCCAGCAACCGGGGGGAAATCGAAAAACTGTTTTTT. Supplemented by reference TRBV2 and TRBJ1-4, the full variable domain reads EPEVTQTPSHQVTQMGQEVILRCVPISNHLYFYWYRQILGQKVEFLVSFYNNEISEKSEIFDDQFSVERPDGSNFTLKIRSTKLEDSAMYFCASNRGEIEKLFFGSGTQLSVL.

The chain joins TRBV2 to TRBJ2-5; TRBD2 might be the D (6 bases). In germline, CDR1 is SNHLY, CDR2 FYNNEI. The CDR3 is made up of 14 amino acids. V was cut by 6 bases and J by 7 bases, with 18 bases left in between. The CDR3 region has the DNA TGTGCCAGCAGAGACTCCTTCATCGGGAGGACCCAGTACTTC. Translated: CASRDSFIGRTQYF.

This sequence joins TRBV18 and TRBJ1-1; 12 bases are a match to TRBD1. V was clipped by 0 bases and J by 0 bases; unmatched bases: 5. This CDR3 has 18 amino acids. Germline V lookup: CDR1 KGHSH, CDR2 LQKENI. CDR3 in DNA: TGTGCCAGCTCACCACCTACGGGACAGGGGGCGATGAACACTGAAGCTTTCTTT. It codes for CASSPPTGQGAMNTEAFF.

The chain is built from TRBV4-1 and TRBJ2-1, with 13 nucleotides matching TRBD2. There are 18 residues in the CDR3. Germline-derived CDR1 and CDR2 are MGHRA and YSYEKL. With V trimmed by 3 bases and J by 2 bases, 7 bases remained unmatched. DNA of the CDR3: TGCGCCAGCAGCCAGAGGGGGACTAGCGGGACCACCTACAATGAGCAGTTCTTC. It codes for CASSQRGTSGTTYNEQFF.

With regard to this clone: This same CDR3 is encoded by further DNA sequences in the sample. This chain uses TRBV2 with TRBJ1-1; D not certain. The CDR3 length is 12 residues. The germline V gene has CDR1 SNHLY and CDR2 FYNNEI. V lost 7 bases to trimming and J lost 1 base, with 7 bases between them. This CDR3 is CASTQENTEAFF. The DNA for the CDR3 is TGTGCCAGCACTCAGGAGAACACTGAAGCTTTCTTT.

This chain connects TRBV6-5 to TRBJ1-5; D not certain. The V end was cut by 6 bases, the J end by 0 bases, with 9 bases between. The CDR3 is 14 residues long. The V gene's germline CDR1 is MNHEY and CDR2 SVGAGI. The DNA for the CDR3 is TGTGCCAGCAGGCCAGACTTTAGCAATCAGCCCCAGCATTTT. Translated: CASRPDFSNQPQHF.